This T cell receptor (beta chain) was recovered during a study of cytomegalovirus exposure and HLA in healthy donors. Germline V gene data show CDR1 as MDHEN and CDR2 as SYDVKM. CDR3 length: 16 amino acids. V lost 0 bases and J 4 bases, leaving 12 bases between the germline ends. This clone has just a few counts. Its target is not known. The PCR used 60 Vbeta and 13 Jbeta primers. Sequenced by immunoSEQ multiplex PCR; TCRdb stores in-frame clones only, minus some. In the table there are roughly 150,000 clones, approximately 81% of which are singletons. Points from the study as a whole: TCR beta V- and J-gene trimming, according to a later analysis, was linked to a missense DCLRE1C variant.

The material sequenced was PBMCs. The chain is built from TRBV28 and TRBJ1-4; a weak D match, TRBD1 (6 bases). This TCR was recovered from a boy under 10 years old in good health and CMV-seronegative. The CDR3 bases are TGTGCCAGCAGTTTATGGAACAGGGCGGGTAATGAAAAACTGTTTTTT. Protein product: CASSLWNRAGNEKLFF.